Following are 2 T cell receptor beta chains from one sample sequenced in a study of glioma-infiltrating T cells after dendritic cell vaccination. The time point here: after dendritic cell vaccination, including at tumor progression/relapse. Libraries were prepared by immunoSEQ multiplex PCR; TCRdb keeps only in-frame clonotypes and omits some of them. This table holds 55,000 to 75,000 clones, about 79% found once. Material: blood, obtained after dendritic cell vaccination. Receptors were obtained from a human donor with glioblastoma.

The chain's CDR3 is CASSFRTGDEKLFF. For the CDR3, the DNA is TGTGCCAGCAGCTTCAGGACAGGGGATGAAAAACTGTTTTTT. The chain is built from TRBV11-3 and TRBJ1-4, with 9 bases aligning to TRBD1. The V segment lost 3 bases and the J segment 6 bases; nucleotides outside the gene matches: 2. This CDR3 has 14 residues. Germline assignment: CDR1 SGHNT and CDR2 YENEEA.

To note about this clone: The junction shows a germline mismatch at one end, possibly a read error. J is TRBJ2-1 and V is TRBV7-7, with D possibly TRBD2 on 6 matching bases. Per germline, CDR1 SSHAT and CDR2 FNYEAQ (reference sequence). The CDR3 loop spans 16 amino acids. The CDR3 reads CASSLGSGELNNEQFF. CDR3 sequence (DNA): TGTGCTAGCAGCTTAGGTTCGGGGGAGCTAAACAATGAGCAGTTCTTC.